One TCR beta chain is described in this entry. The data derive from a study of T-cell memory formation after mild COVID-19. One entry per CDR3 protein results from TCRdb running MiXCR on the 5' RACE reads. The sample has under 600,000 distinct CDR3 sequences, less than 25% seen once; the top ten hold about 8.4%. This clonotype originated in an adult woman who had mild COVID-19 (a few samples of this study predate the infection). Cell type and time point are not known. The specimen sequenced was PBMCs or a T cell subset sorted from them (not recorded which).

The CDR3 protein is CASSQELAVGGPLFF. CDR3 sequence (DNA): TGTGCCAGCAGCCAGGAACTAGCGGTGGGGGGGCCGCTGTTTTTT. The gene calls are TRBV7-2 and TRBJ2-2; TRBD2 aligns across 8 bases. CDR1 SGHTA and CDR2 FQGNSA come from the germline V gene. The CDR3 is made up of 15 amino acids. V trimming: 5 bases; J trimming: 13 bases; junction bases outside the gene matches: 15.